A single sample is the source of the 2 T cell receptor beta chains below, sequenced in a study of blood T cell repertoires in COVID-19. Generated by immunoSEQ multiplex PCR, the TCRdb table keeps only in-frame clones and is missing some. This table has over 110,000 clones, 75% to 90% appearing once. The sample consisted of peripheral blood. The receptors derive from a man in his 70s who had recovered from COVID-19.

The rearrangement joins TRBV12-3 or TRBV12-4 to TRBJ1-6; possibly TRBD1 for D (6 bases). The CDR3 loop spans 12 amino acids. The ends were cut back, 6 bases at V and 10 bases at J, with 10 bases in the middle. The chain's CDR3 is CASSQGRSPLHF. CDR3 nucleotide sequence: TGTGCCAGCAGCCAGGGGAGATCACCCCTCCACTTT.

DNA for the CDR3: TGTGCCAGCTCACCAGAAGGGGTATGGGAGCAGTACTTC. Its translation is CASSPEGVWEQYF. The gene calls are TRBV18 and TRBJ2-7; D may be TRBD1 (5 bases). Germline V lookup: CDR1 KGHSH, CDR2 LQKENI. The V end was cut by 2 bases, the J end by 7 bases, with 12 bases between. This CDR3 contains 13 residues.